A selection of T cell receptor beta chains follows, all from one sample in a study of T cell responses to AZD1222 COVID-19 vaccine. Repertoires were generated with immunoSEQ multiplex PCR, while TCRdb's copy carries only in-frame clones and drops some. This sample yields about 54,000 clones, of which 89% are seen a single time; around 15% belongs to the top ten. The sample consisted of peripheral blood, taken 28 days after the second AZD1222 dose. Receptors originate from an adult who received the AZD1222 COVID-19 vaccine. Both conserved end residues are part of each CDR3.

j_call: TRBJ1-6
v_call: TRBV27
cdr3_aa: CASSSRTGALSPLHF

j_call: TRBJ1-2
v_call: TRBV24-1
cdr3_aa: CATSDSLAAGGPNYGYTF

j_call: TRBJ2-7
v_call: TRBV6-5
cdr3_aa: CASSIAGTYEQYF

j_call: TRBJ1-2
v_call: TRBV5-4
cdr3_aa: CASSLPGQYGYTF

j_call: TRBJ1-3
v_call: TRBV7-2
cdr3_aa: CASSLEGAGGGNTIYF

j_call: TRBJ2-1
v_call: TRBV19
cdr3_aa: CASSTPRLAGGEQFF

j_call: TRBJ2-2
v_call: TRBV9
cdr3_aa: CASSPRTSGIETGELFF

j_call: TRBJ1-2
v_call: TRBV6-2/TRBV6-3
cdr3_aa: CASSPDSFNYGYTF

j_call: TRBJ1-6
v_call: TRBV14
cdr3_aa: CASSELKFGDSPLHF

j_call: TRBJ1-1
v_call: TRBV29-1
cdr3_aa: CSVEEGFTGNTEAFF

j_call: TRBJ2-3
v_call: TRBV12-3/TRBV12-4
cdr3_aa: CASSLALRGTQYF

j_call: TRBJ2-3
v_call: TRBV2
cdr3_aa: CASSLQHTQYF

j_call: TRBJ2-7
v_call: TRBV6-5
cdr3_aa: CASSRALDRDYEQYF

j_call: TRBJ1-2
v_call: TRBV30
cdr3_aa: CAWSVGGGYTF

j_call: TRBJ2-7
v_call: TRBV7-2
cdr3_aa: CASSELDTYEQYF

j_call: TRBJ1-2
v_call: TRBV5-6
cdr3_aa: CASSYHYGYTF

j_call: TRBJ2-1
v_call: TRBV4-2
cdr3_aa: CASSQETSGRSDEQFF

j_call: TRBJ1-3
v_call: TRBV4-3
cdr3_aa: CASSQVYFSGNTIYF

j_call: TRBJ2-2
v_call: TRBV5-1
cdr3_aa: CASSSLQGTGELFF

j_call: TRBJ1-6
v_call: TRBV27
cdr3_aa: CASSLGAGYRSPLHF

j_call: TRBJ1-2
v_call: TRBV4-3
cdr3_aa: CASSQNRGDYGYTF

j_call: TRBJ1-5
v_call: TRBV29-1
cdr3_aa: CSVSLGGLGQPQHF

j_call: TRBJ1-2
v_call: TRBV24-1
cdr3_aa: CATSDSRQVRRLSGYTF

j_call: TRBJ1-2
v_call: TRBV30
cdr3_aa: CAWSGTANYGYTF

j_call: TRBJ2-7
v_call: TRBV5-3
cdr3_aa: CARSDTRDYEQYF